Sequencing of this T cell receptor beta chain was carried out in a study of blood T cell repertoires in COVID-19. Across the study: Samples of COVID-19 (acute and convalescent) were obtained from the United States, Italy and Spain. PBMCs, B-cell-depleted T cells, or T cells were the source of the cDNA or gDNA that made up the material.

V lost 5 bases and J 8 bases, leaving 21 bases between the germline ends. The CDR3 length is 15 residues. CDR1 is LNHDA, CDR2 SQIVND, per germline (reference sequence). Seattle cases were enrolled at active infection and followed longitudinally. Clones were sequenced by immunoSEQ multiplex PCR, and TCRdb holds only the in-frame ones, with some missing. This sample has about 200,000 clones; 94% occur once, and the top ten carry around 0.8%. The sequence was obtained from a man aged 25 to 45 with COVID-19, enrolled during active disease. The sequenced material came from peripheral blood. The chain couples TRBV19 to TRBJ1-2; a possible D gene is TRBD1 (6 bases). This chain's CDR3 is CASSDRDTSPAGYTF. The CDR3 DNA follows: TGTGCCAGTAGTGACCGGGACACCTCCCCGGCGGGCTACACCTTC.